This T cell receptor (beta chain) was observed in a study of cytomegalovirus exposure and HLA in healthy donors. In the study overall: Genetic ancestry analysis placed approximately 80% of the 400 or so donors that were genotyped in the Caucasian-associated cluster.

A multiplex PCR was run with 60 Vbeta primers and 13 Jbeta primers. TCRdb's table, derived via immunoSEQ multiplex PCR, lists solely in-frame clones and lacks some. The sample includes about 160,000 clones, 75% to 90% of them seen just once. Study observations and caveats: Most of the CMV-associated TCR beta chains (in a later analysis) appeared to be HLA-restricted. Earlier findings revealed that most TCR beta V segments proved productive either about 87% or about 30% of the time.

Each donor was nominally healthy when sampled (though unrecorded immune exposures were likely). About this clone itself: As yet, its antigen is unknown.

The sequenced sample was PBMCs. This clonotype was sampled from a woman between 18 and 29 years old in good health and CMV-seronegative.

The CDR3: CASISRWGGPDTQYF. The CDR3 DNA is TGTGCCAGTATATCTCGATGGGGGGGGCCAGATACGCAGTATTTT. J is TRBJ2-3 and V is TRBV19, with D possibly being TRBD2 (7 bases). V was trimmed by 7 bases and J by 4 bases, leaving 18 bases between them. The CDR3 is 15 amino acids. Germline CDR1 is LNHDA and CDR2 is SQIVND (reference sequence).